A single sample gave rise to the 17 T cell receptor beta chains below, sequenced in a study of persistence of HIV-infected CD4 T cells. No antigen has been identified for these receptors. Cells were stimulated nonspecifically with anti-CD3/anti-CD28 magnetic beads. Sorting selected CD4+ T cells upregulating both CD40 ligand and CD69. Sequencing used immunoSEQ version 4 in survey mode. The repertoire was sequenced with immunoSEQ multiplex PCR; TCRdb's copy has only in-frame clones and lacks some. This sample yields about 45,000 clones, of which 90% are seen a single time; around 3.4% belongs to the top ten. Material: CD4+ T cells sorted from PBMCs after approximately 20-hour stimulation, obtained from a patient who received antiretroviral therapy. These TCRs come from an adult woman with HIV who was CMV-seropositive.

The chain links TRBV27 to TRBJ1-6, with no clear D. CDR1 and CDR2 from the germline V gene are MNHEY and SMNVEV (reference sequence). This CDR3 is 14 amino acids long. Trimming took off 2 bases at V and 3 bases at J, with 5 bases between the two ends. The CDR3 is CASSLGYYNSPLHF. For the CDR3, the DNA is TGTGCCAGCAGTTTAGGGTACTATAATTCACCCCTCCACTTT.

The genes are TRBV19 and TRBJ2-6, with D maybe TRBD2 (6 bases). The CDR3 spans 18 residues. Germline V gene data show CDR1 as LNHDA and CDR2 as SQIVND (reference sequence). The V end lost 3 bases, the J end lost 1 base, and 16 bases lay between the germline ends. The CDR3 sequence: CASSMGGGVTSGANVLTF. CDR3 in DNA: TGTGCCAGTAGTATGGGGGGTGGGGTCACTTCTGGGGCCAACGTCCTGACTTTC.

This chain joins TRBV28 and TRBJ1-2, with 7 bases that match TRBD1. V lost 3 bases, J lost 9 bases, and 7 bases stayed unmatched. The CDR3 totals 13 residues. Germline V gene lookup returns CDR1 MDHEN and CDR2 SYDVKM. Written as DNA, the CDR3 is TGTGCCAGCAGTTTGGGTTACAGGGGTAGCTACACCTTC. This sequence encodes CASSLGYRGSYTF.

The chain uses TRBV5-8 and TRBJ2-7, with 10 positions matching TRBD1. This CDR3 contains 17 residues. V was clipped by 3 bases and J by 3 bases; unmatched bases: 12. The germline CDR1 and CDR2 sequences are SGHTS and YDEGEE. CDR3 nucleotides: TGTGCCAGCAGCTCGCGAAGAACGGGACAGGGGAACTACGAGCAGTACTTC. Translating gives CASSSRRTGQGNYEQYF.

The chain carries TRBV12-3 or TRBV12-4 and TRBJ2-1; D call uncertain. CDR3 length: 12 amino acids. V was clipped by 6 bases and J by 7 bases, with 10 bases between them. The CDR3 loop reads CASSKLANEQFF. CDR3 sequence (DNA): TGTGCCAGCAGCAAGCTCGCGAATGAGCAGTTCTTC.

The genes are TRBV6-2 or TRBV6-3 and TRBJ1-1; D is uncertain. This CDR3 region has 14 residues. The germline gives CDR1 MNHEY, CDR2 SVGEGT. V was pared by 2 bases and J by 3 bases, with 10 bases between. DNA for the CDR3: TGTGCCAGCAGTTACCCGGGAAGGGACACTGAAGCTTTCTTT. Its translation is CASSYPGRDTEAFF.

The rearrangement uses TRBV7-6 and TRBJ2-7, with TRBD1 matching over 7 bases. From germline, CDR1 is SGHVS and CDR2 FNYEAQ. The CDR3 covers 18 residues. The V and J ends lost 5 bases and 3 bases, in that order; junction bases with no gene match: 19. This CDR3 is CASSQVGQKAGKGYEQYF. The CDR3 bases are TGTGCCAGCAGCCAAGTGGGACAGAAAGCCGGAAAAGGCTACGAGCAGTACTTC.

This chain uses TRBV4-3 with TRBJ1-5; D is ambiguous. The CDR3 length is 16 residues. Germline CDR1 reads LGHNA; CDR2 reads YSLEER. Between the trimmed V and J ends, which lost 0 bases and 4 bases, there was a span of 13 bases. CDR3 DNA: TGCGCCAGCAGCCAAGAGTACGGGAGAGGAAATCAGCCCCAGCATTTT. Translation gives CASSQEYGRGNQPQHF.

This clone was recorded once. The genes are TRBV11-3 and TRBJ1-3; D might be TRBD1 (5 bases). Per the germline V gene, CDR1 is SGHNT and CDR2 is YENEEA. The CDR3 length is 15 residues. V gave up 4 bases and J gave up 2 bases, with 12 bases separating them. CDR3 residues: CASSSHQGAGNTIYF. The CDR3 nucleotides read TGTGCCAGCAGCTCCCACCAGGGTGCTGGAAACACCATATATTTT.

V usage is TRBV5-4 and J usage is TRBJ1-5, with a possible D match to TRBD1 (5 bases). This CDR3 is 13 amino acids long. Per the germline V gene, CDR1 is SGHNT and CDR2 is YYREEE (reference sequence). The V and J ends lost 0 bases and 8 bases respectively, with 9 bases between them. This CDR3 is CASSLGTKEPQHF. The CDR3 nucleotides are TGTGCCAGCAGCTTGGGGACAAAGGAGCCCCAGCATTTT.

In its sample, this clone was seen once. The rearrangement uses TRBV7-2 and TRBJ1-5; 9 nucleotides match TRBD1. V lost 6 bases and J lost 5; bases outside the gene matches: 11. Looked up from germline, CDR1 is SGHTA and CDR2 is FQGNSA. This CDR3 spans 16 amino acids. The CDR3 loop reads CASSASGQGLYQPQHF. The DNA of the CDR3 is TGTGCCAGCAGTGCGAGTGGACAGGGGCTGTATCAGCCCCAGCATTTT.

The chain links TRBV27 to TRBJ1-1, with D uncertain. Trimming pared 2 bases from V and 4 bases from J, leaving 17 bases between. CDR1 and CDR2 from the germline V gene are MNHEY and SMNVEV (reference sequence). The length of the CDR3 is 16 residues. The chain's CDR3 is CASSLRGLKGGTEAFF. CDR3 DNA sequence: TGTGCCAGCAGTTTACGTGGGCTGAAGGGAGGCACTGAAGCTTTCTTT.

The count of this clone is one. This sequence joins TRBV7-8 and TRBJ1-2; TRBD1 aligns across 9 bases. The CDR3 extends over 13 amino acids. V lost 3 bases and J lost 8; bases outside the gene matches: 4. Germline values: CDR1 SGHVS, CDR2 FQNEAQ. Written as DNA, the CDR3 is TGTGCCAGCAGCTTGGGACAGGGTGGAGGCTACACCTTC. This encodes CASSLGQGGGYTF.

The chain links TRBV28 to TRBJ1-2; no clear D. V gave up 2 bases and J gave up 2 bases, with 12 bases separating them. Germline V CDR1 and CDR2: MDHEN, SYDVKM. CDR3 length: 15 amino acids. Written as DNA, the CDR3 is TGTGCCAGCAGTTTAAACCCAAACTCGAACTATGGCTACACCTTC. Translating it yields CASSLNPNSNYGYTF.

This chain uses TRBV27 with TRBJ1-6; 7 nucleotides match TRBD1. Germline CDR1 reads MNHEY; CDR2 reads SMNVEV (reference sequence). V lost 7 bases, J lost 4 bases, and 7 bases stayed unmatched. The CDR3 contains 15 residues. CDR3 in DNA: TGTGCCAGCAAAGTATGGGACAGATATAATTCACCCCTCCACTTT. It encodes CASKVWDRYNSPLHF.

The chain is built from TRBV6-5 and TRBJ1-1; D remains ambiguous. The CDR3 covers 13 residues. Germline V gives CDR1 MNHEY, CDR2 SVGAGI. V was clipped by 8 bases and J by 7 bases, with 17 bases between them. This CDR3 is CASCTTVPVEAFF. The CDR3 coding sequence is TGTGCCAGCTGTACGACGGTTCCTGTTGAAGCTTTCTTT.

This clone was seen just once. The rearrangement joins TRBV5-1 to TRBJ1-4; tentatively, D is TRBD1 (5 bases). The CDR3 is 14 residues long. Per germline, CDR1 SGHRS and CDR2 YFSETQ. V was shortened by 0 bases and J by 7 bases, with 10 bases between the two germline ends. CDR3 DNA sequence: TGCGCCAGCAGCTTGGGCGGGGCTGGTGAAAAACTGTTTTTT. It codes for CASSLGGAGEKLFF.